The rows below give T cell receptor beta chains drawn from one sample of a study of PD-1 blockade in mismatch repair-deficient tumors. Using immunoSEQ multiplex PCR, the repertoire was profiled, and TCRdb retains in-frame clones only, with some absent. Of 15,000 to 20,000 clones listed, around 82% are singletons. The sample was PBMCs, taken less than 25 weeks after starting pembrolizumab. These receptor sequences come from an adult with mismatch repair-deficient cancer. Both conserved end residues are part of each CDR3. Each record gives: D gene, J gene, clone size, V gene, CDR3 DNA, CDR3 protein. A D gene is named only where the DNA matches it firmly. Size tells how often a clone was seen (once, few, many) or the class of an expanded clone, and some rows leave it out.

>TRBD1|TRBJ1-4|-|TRBV28
TGTGCCAGCACTCGACTCGGGACAGGACGATACGCAACTAATGAAAAACTGTTTTTT
CASTRLGTGRYATNEKLFF
>-|TRBJ2-5|-|TRBV27
TGTGCCAGCAGCCCTCATCAGGGGTATTTGGGAGAGACCCAGTACTTC
CASSPHQGYLGETQYF
>TRBD1|TRBJ2-2|-|TRBV7-2
TGTGCCAGCAGCTTCCGGCAGGGGGCCGGGGAGCTGTTTTTT
CASSFRQGAGELFF
>TRBD1|TRBJ2-4|-|TRBV30
TGTGCCGGCCTCGACAGGGGAGCAGACATTCAGTACTTC
CAGLDRGADIQYF
>-|TRBJ1-1|-|TRBV19
TGTGCCAGTAGTATTGGCACCAACACTGAAGCTTTCTTT
CASSIGTNTEAFF
>-|TRBJ2-7|few|TRBV6-1
TGTGCCAGCAGTGACACAGGGAATCGGTACTTC
CASSDTGNRYF
>-|TRBJ2-7|-|TRBV29-1
TGCAGCGTGGGGCGGATCACGGGCGAGCAGTACTTC
CSVGRITGEQYF
>TRBD2|TRBJ2-7|-|TRBV4-1
TGCGCCAGCAGCCAAGATGCCGTTATGCGACTAGCGGGAGCCTACGAGCAGTACTTC
CASSQDAVMRLAGAYEQYF
>-|TRBJ1-5|-|TRBV6-5
TGTGCCAGCAGTTACTCTTGGGGCAGCAATCAGCCCCAGCATTTT
CASSYSWGSNQPQHF
>-|TRBJ2-5|-|TRBV5-1
TGCGCCAGCAGCTTAGAGGTGCCGACCCAAGAGACCCAGTACTTC
CASSLEVPTQETQYF
>TRBD1|TRBJ2-7|few|TRBV6-1
TGTGCCAGCAGAGTTACAGGGGGCGAGCAGTACTTC
CASRVTGGEQYF
>TRBD2|TRBJ2-2|-|TRBV28
TGTGCCAGCAGTCAAGTAGCGGGAGGTACTGTGGCCGGGGAGCTGTTTTTT
CASSQVAGGTVAGELFF
>-|TRBJ2-2|-|TRBV2
TGTGCCAGCAGTGGAAGAGACTTCGGGGAGCTGTTTTTT
CASSGRDFGELFF
>-|TRBJ1-2|few|TRBV11-2
TGTGCCAGCAGCTCAAGATTGACAGGATCCTCCTATGGCTACACCTTC
CASSSRLTGSSYGYTF
>TRBD1|TRBJ1-5|once|TRBV15
TGTGCCACCAACACAGACAGGGGGGTCCAGCCCCAGCATTTT
CATNTDRGVQPQHF
>-|TRBJ2-2|once|TRBV29-1
TGCAGCGTTGAAGATCGGGCCTCCGGGATCCCCACCGGGGAGCTGTTTTTT
CSVEDRASGIPTGELFF
>-|TRBJ2-7|-|TRBV27
TGTGCCAGCAGCCGGAGGGGCGAGAGCTCCTACGAGCAGTACTTC
CASSRRGESSYEQYF
>-|TRBJ2-5|-|TRBV5-5
TGTGCCAGCACAATCCATTACGCTAAAGAGACCCAGTACTTC
CASTIHYAKETQYF
>TRBD1|TRBJ1-1|-|TRBV10-3
TGTGCCATCAGTTACGGACAGGGATCTGAAGCTTTCTTT
CAISYGQGSEAFF
>-|TRBJ2-2|once|TRBV5-1
TGCGCCAGCAGCGGGGGACAACCAACCGGGGAGCTGTTTTTT
CASSGGQPTGELFF
>-|TRBJ1-1|-|TRBV28
TGTGCCAGCAGTTTAGTTCAAACTAACACTGAAGCTTTCTTT
CASSLVQTNTEAFF
>TRBD1|TRBJ1-2|-|TRBV6-1
TGTGCCAGCAGTGAACTGAACAGGGGGCATGGCTACACCTTC
CASSELNRGHGYTF
>-|TRBJ1-5|-|TRBV28
TGTGCCAGCAGTTTATACAGGGCAAATCAGCCCCAGCATTTT
CASSLYRANQPQHF
>-|TRBJ2-1|few|TRBV11-1
TGTGCCAGCAGCTTAGGGGATGACAGAAACAATGAGCAGTTCTTC
CASSLGDDRNNEQFF
>-|TRBJ2-4|-|TRBV6-8
TGTGCCCGCCTGGGACAAGGGGGAAACATTCAGTACTTC
CARLGQGGNIQYF
>TRBD1|TRBJ2-1|-|TRBV7-3
TGTGCCAGCAGCTTGACGACAGGGGGGATGAATGAGCAGTTCTTC
CASSLTTGGMNEQFF
>-|TRBJ1-1|-|TRBV6-5
TGTGCCAGCACCCAACATGGGAACACTGAAGCTTTCTTT
CASTQHGNTEAFF
>-|TRBJ2-3|-|TRBV6-1
TGTGCCAGCAGTGAACATCCGGGGGTGGGTACAGATACGCAGTATTTT
CASSEHPGVGTDTQYF
>-|TRBJ1-1|few|TRBV6-5
TGTGCCAGCAGCGCACAGGGACACACTGAAGCTTTCTTT
CASSAQGHTEAFF
>-|TRBJ2-7|-|TRBV6-6
TGTGCCAGCAGTTACTCGGGGCAGCTTCAAGACTACGAGCAGTACTTC
CASSYSGQLQDYEQYF
>TRBD1|TRBJ1-5|-|TRBV18
TGTGCCAGCTCACCACCGGGACAGGGGACCCAGCCCCAGCATTTT
CASSPPGQGTQPQHF
>-|TRBJ1-2|-|TRBV28
TGTGCCAGCTTTACTGCCTCAGGGTCTCGGGGCTACACCTTC
CASFTASGSRGYTF
>-|TRBJ1-1|-|TRBV28
TGTGCCAGCAGTCTGTTGGGACACCAGAACACTGAAGCTTTCTTT
CASSLLGHQNTEAFF
>-|TRBJ2-3|-|TRBV9
TGTGCCAGCAGCGCGCGACAGACCACAGATACGCAGTATTTT
CASSARQTTDTQYF
>-|TRBJ1-2|-|TRBV5-5
TGTGCCAGCAGCTTCTCGGGTAACTATGGCTACACCTTC
CASSFSGNYGYTF
>-|TRBJ2-3|-|TRBV2
TGTGCCAGCAGTGAGCAGAATACGCAGTATTTT
CASSEQNTQYF
>TRBD2|TRBJ2-7|-|TRBV4-1
TGCGCCAGCAGCGGACTAGCGGGAGTCCTTGAGCAGTACTTC
CASSGLAGVLEQYF
>-|TRBJ1-5|-|TRBV4-1
TGCGCCAGCAGCCCCCAGGACATAACAAATCAGCCCCAGCATTTT
CASSPQDITNQPQHF
>TRBD2|TRBJ2-1|-|TRBV5-4
TGTGCCAGCAGCTTGTTAGCGGGAGTAACGAATGAGCAGTTCTTC
CASSLLAGVTNEQFF
>TRBD1|TRBJ1-2|few|TRBV27
TGTGCCAGCCGGAATCCGGGACAGGGGAGAGATGGCTACACCTTC
CASRNPGQGRDGYTF
>TRBD1|TRBJ1-2|once|TRBV9
TGTGCCAGCAGCGTAGGGACAGGGAACTATGGCTACACCTTC
CASSVGTGNYGYTF
>-|TRBJ1-4|-|TRBV28
TGTGCCAGCAGTTTATGGTCCGGGAGGCAGGTTGAAAAACTGTTTTTT
CASSLWSGRQVEKLFF
>TRBD1|TRBJ1-1|-|TRBV5-1
TGCGCCAGCAGCGAGGCCTTACAGGGGCAAGGCACTGAAGCTTTCTTT
CASSEALQGQGTEAFF
>-|TRBJ2-7|few|TRBV5-1
TGCGCCAGCAGCGCGGCCGGCGGGGCCATCTACGAGCAGTACTTC
CASSAAGGAIYEQYF
>-|TRBJ2-7|-|TRBV21-1
TGTGCCAGCAGCAAAAACGCACGTGAGCGGGAGTACGTCAACGAGCAGTACTTC
CASSKNAREREYVNEQYF
>TRBD2|TRBJ2-1|once|TRBV27
TGTGCCAGCAGCAAGAGTAGCGGGATCTACAATGAGCAGTTCTTC
CASSKSSGIYNEQFF
>TRBD2|TRBJ2-3|-|TRBV15
TGTGCCACCAGCAGAGCCGGCGGGAGAACCGATACGCAGTATTTT
CATSRAGGRTDTQYF
>-|TRBJ2-7|few|TRBV6-1
TGTGCCAGCAGTCGAGACTTATTCCTCTACGAGCAGTACTTC
CASSRDLFLYEQYF
>TRBD2|TRBJ2-1|-|TRBV2
TGTGCCAGCAGTGAACGGGGACTAGCTGGTTTAAATGAGCAGTTCTTC
CASSERGLAGLNEQFF
>TRBD1|TRBJ1-6|-|TRBV5-4
TGTGCCAGCAGCCCCCCAGGGACAGGGTTAGGTGCTGGATCACCCCTCCACTTT
CASSPPGTGLGAGSPLHF
>-|TRBJ2-1|-|TRBV15
TGTGCCACCAGCAGATCCGACAAGGACTACAATGAGCAGTTCTTC
CATSRSDKDYNEQFF
>-|TRBJ2-5|once|TRBV2
TGTGCCAGCTGTCGGGTACAAGAGACCCAGTACTTC
CASCRVQETQYF
>-|TRBJ1-3|-|TRBV18
TGTGCCAGCTCGCGAAGGGGTTTGGCCCCCTCTGGAAACACCATATATTTT
CASSRRGLAPSGNTIYF
>TRBD1|TRBJ2-1|-|TRBV15
TGTGCCACCAGCAGAGTACAGGGGTACAATGAGCAGTTCTTC
CATSRVQGYNEQFF